A selection of T cell receptor beta chains follows, all from one sample in a study of identical twins. TCRdb called the 5' RACE reads again in MiXCR, with one record for every CDR3 protein. The data contain about 210,000 distinct CDR3 sequences, 9.4% of them singletons. The sequencing input was memory (CD45RO+) T cells sorted from blood. The receptors shown here come from a woman between 18 and 29 years old in good health. The CDR3 runs from the conserved cysteine through the conserved F or W. D genes are given only for firm matches. Expanded clones get a size class; other rows say once, few or many, or leave the size out.

D gene	V gene	J gene	clone size	CDR3 DNA	CDR3 protein
.	TRBV20-1	TRBJ2-5	few	TGCAGTGCTGGCCGTAGCGCCCACTTTGGGACCCAGTACTTC	CSAGRSAHFGTQYF
TRBD2	TRBV14	TRBJ2-1	.	TGTGCCAGCAGCGTAGCGGGGGGGGGCAATGAGCAGTTCTTC	CASSVAGGGNEQFF
TRBD2	TRBV10-1	TRBJ2-1	.	TGCGCCACTCCAATTAGCGGGAGGGATCTTGATGAGCAGTTCTTC	CATPISGRDLDEQFF
.	TRBV7-9	TRBJ1-2	few	TGTGCCAGCAGCTACGACGGACTCTATGGCTACACCTTC	CASSYDGLYGYTF
.	TRBV7-8	TRBJ2-1	few	TGTGCCAGCAGCTTGATGTTCTTACGGAATGAGCAGTTCTTC	CASSLMFLRNEQFF
.	TRBV10-1	TRBJ1-1	.	TGCGCCAGCAGTCATCTTAACACTGAAGCTTTCTTT	CASSHLNTEAFF
.	TRBV6-1	TRBJ2-3	few	TGTGCCAGCAGACGCAATAACAGGGTCGGAGATACGCAGTATTTT	CASRRNNRVGDTQYF
TRBD2	TRBV6-5	TRBJ2-5	few	TGTGCCAGCAGTTACTCGACTAGCGGTGAGACCCAGTACTTC	CASSYSTSGETQYF
TRBD1	TRBV5-6	TRBJ2-2	few	TGTGCCAGCAGCCCGGACAGGTCGAACACCGGGGAGCTGTTTTTT	CASSPDRSNTGELFF
.	TRBV20-1	TRBJ1-5	many	TGCAGTGCTAGGGCAGGGGAACAGCCCCAGCATTTT	CSARAGEQPQHF
.	TRBV20-1	TRBJ1-1	.	TGCAGTGCTACCTGGGTGCACACTGAAGCTTTCTTT	CSATWVHTEAFF
.	TRBV29-1	TRBJ1-2	.	TGCAGCGTTGTATCCCAAACAGACGGCTACACCTTC	CSVVSQTDGYTF
.	TRBV12-3/TRBV12-4	TRBJ2-1	few	TGTGCCAGCCAGGGATACCCTGACAATGAGCAGTTCTTC	CASQGYPDNEQFF
.	TRBV5-1	TRBJ1-5	.	TGCGCCAGCAGCTTGGAGGGCCGGATGGATCAGCCCCAGCATTTT	CASSLEGRMDQPQHF
.	TRBV20-1	TRBJ1-1	few	TGCAGTGCTCCCCAATCCGGGGGCACTGAAGCTTTCTTT	CSAPQSGGTEAFF
.	TRBV4-1	TRBJ2-7	.	TGCGCCAGCAGCCAAGATATAGGGGTAGAGCAGTACTTC	CASSQDIGVEQYF
.	TRBV5-1	TRBJ2-1	few	TGCGCCAGCAGCTTGGGGGGGGCGGGGATCAATGAGCAGTTCTTC	CASSLGGAGINEQFF
.	TRBV7-2	TRBJ2-5	few	TGTGCCAGCAGCTTAGGCCCGTACGCTGAGACCCAGTACTTC	CASSLGPYAETQYF
.	TRBV28	TRBJ2-1	.	TGTGCCAGCAGTTTACCGACCTGGGCTGAGCAGTTCTTC	CASSLPTWAEQFF
TRBD2	TRBV20-1	TRBJ2-1	.	TGCAGTGCTCGATATAGCGGGGGGGTTGAGCAGTTCTTC	CSARYSGGVEQFF
.	TRBV6-1	TRBJ1-6	many	TGTGCCAGCCTGAGTATTCCCTTATATAATTCACCCCTCCACTTT	CASLSIPLYNSPLHF
.	TRBV3-1	TRBJ2-3	.	TGTGCCAGCAGGCCCGGCGAGGTGGCAATGAAGCAGTATTTT	CASRPGEVAMKQYF
TRBD1	TRBV11-1	TRBJ2-5	.	TGTGCCAGCAGCTGGGGACAGAAAGAGACCCAGTACTTC	CASSWGQKETQYF
TRBD1	TRBV6-1	TRBJ1-5	once	TGTGCCAGCAGTGACGGACAGGGTAACAATCAGCCCCAGCATTTT	CASSDGQGNNQPQHF
TRBD1	TRBV7-6	TRBJ2-3	few	TGTGCCAGCACCCACGCCTTGGGACAGGGACCGCAGTATTTT	CASTHALGQGPQYF
TRBD2	TRBV7-2	TRBJ2-7	.	TGTGCCAGCAGCGTATCAACTAGCGGATCCTACGAGCAGTACTTC	CASSVSTSGSYEQYF
.	TRBV20-1	TRBJ2-1	.	TGCAGTGCTAAGGCAGGGTACTCCTACAATGAGCAGTTCTTC	CSAKAGYSYNEQFF
.	TRBV3-1	TRBJ1-6	.	TGTGCCAGCAGCCAAACCGGGGGGGTTTCACCCCTCCACTTT	CASSQTGGVSPLHF
TRBD2	TRBV30	TRBJ2-1	.	TGTGCCTGGAGTGTATACGGGAGGGCCAGCGAGCAGTTCTTC	CAWSVYGRASEQFF
TRBD2	TRBV20-1	TRBJ2-3	few	TGCAGTGCTAGCCGGGCGGGAGGGGCAGATACGCAGTATTTT	CSASRAGGADTQYF
TRBD2	TRBV11-2	TRBJ2-2	few	TGTGCCAGCAGCTTGGCGGGGGGACGGGAGCTGTTTTTT	CASSLAGGRELFF
.	TRBV20-1	TRBJ2-7	few	TGCAGTGCTAGCGGGCTATCCTACGAGCAGTACTTC	CSASGLSYEQYF
.	TRBV12-3/TRBV12-4	TRBJ1-5	.	TGTGCCAGCGGTTCCTCGTATAGCAATCAGCCCCAGCATTTT	CASGSSYSNQPQHF
.	TRBV6-2/TRBV6-3	TRBJ2-3	many	TGTGCCAGCAGACTCGGGGCCACAGATACGCAGTATTTT	CASRLGATDTQYF
TRBD2	TRBV19	TRBJ2-7	.	TGTGCCAGTAGTACCGGACTAGCGGGGGTTGGGTCCGAGCAGTACTTC	CASSTGLAGVGSEQYF
.	TRBV2	TRBJ1-4	few	TGTGCCAGCATAGGCGGTGGCGAAAAACTGTTTTTT	CASIGGGEKLFF
TRBD2	TRBV10-3	TRBJ2-1	few	TGTGCCATCAGTGAGTCGCTAGCGGGAGGGAATGAGCAGTTCTTC	CAISESLAGGNEQFF